This T cell receptor (beta chain) was documented in a study of shared clonotypes between healthy human individuals. Study outcomes and limitations: A limitation of the genetic and exposure-history diversity represented arose from few donors.

Comments on this clone: Its antigen is not known.

Deep was the level at which the assay was run. Authors' data handling: Filtering differed for immunoSEQ, which gave only junction sequences without quality scores. Sequenced by immunoSEQ multiplex PCR; TCRdb stores in-frame clones only, minus some. That table is the source of V, J and clone size, and D and trimming were worked out from the DNA. The repertoire holds about 2.4 million clones, with about 92% as singletons. The split of CD4+ cells yielded CD45RA+ naive and CD45RA-negative memory subsets. Germline V lookup: CDR1 GTSNPN, CDR2 SVGIG (reference sequence). The ends were cut back, 4 bases at V and 6 bases at J, with 25 bases in the middle. CDR3 length: 16 amino acids.

Sequencing was done on a sample of naive CD4+ T cells sorted from blood. The subset: CD45RA+ positively selected. The rearrangement links TRBV30 to TRBJ2-7, with D maybe TRBD2 (6 bases). This receptor was identified in a man younger than 35 in good health. This chain's CDR3 is CAWKPAPAGRSTEQYF. The CDR3, as DNA: TGTGCCTGGAAACCGGCTCCGGCGGGACGTAGTACCGAGCAGTACTTC. The full variable domain, rest sourced from reference TRBV30 and TRBJ2-7, is SQTIHQWPATLVQPVGSPLSLECTVEGTSNPNLYWYRQAAGRGLQLLFYSVGIGQISSEVPQNLSASRPQDRQFILSSKKLLLSDSGFYLCAWKPAPAGRSTEQYFGPGTRLTVT.